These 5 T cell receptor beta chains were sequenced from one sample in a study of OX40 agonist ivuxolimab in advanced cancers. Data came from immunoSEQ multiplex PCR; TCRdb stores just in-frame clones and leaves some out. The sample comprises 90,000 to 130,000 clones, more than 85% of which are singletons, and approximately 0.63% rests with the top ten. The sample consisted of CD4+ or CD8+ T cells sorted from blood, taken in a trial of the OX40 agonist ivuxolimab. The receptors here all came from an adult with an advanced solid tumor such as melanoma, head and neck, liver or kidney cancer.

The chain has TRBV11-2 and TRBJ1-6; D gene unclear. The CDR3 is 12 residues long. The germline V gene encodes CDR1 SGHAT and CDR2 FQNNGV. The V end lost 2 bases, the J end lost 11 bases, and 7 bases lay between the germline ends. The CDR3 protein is CASSLFGAPLHF. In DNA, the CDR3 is TGTGCCAGCAGCTTATTTGGCGCACCCCTCCACTTT.

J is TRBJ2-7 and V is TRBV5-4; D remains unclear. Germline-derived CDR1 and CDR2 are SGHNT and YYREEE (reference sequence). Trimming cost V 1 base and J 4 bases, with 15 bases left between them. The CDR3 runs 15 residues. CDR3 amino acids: CASSLTPTSHYEQYF. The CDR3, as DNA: TGTGCCAGCAGCTTGACACCCACATCTCATTACGAGCAGTACTTC.

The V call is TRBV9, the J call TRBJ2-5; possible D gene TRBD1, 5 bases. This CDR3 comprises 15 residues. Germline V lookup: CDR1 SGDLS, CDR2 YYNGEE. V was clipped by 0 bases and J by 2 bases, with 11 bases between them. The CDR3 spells CASSVGGAGQETQYF. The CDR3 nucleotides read TGTGCCAGCAGCGTAGGTGGGGCAGGTCAAGAGACCCAGTACTTC.

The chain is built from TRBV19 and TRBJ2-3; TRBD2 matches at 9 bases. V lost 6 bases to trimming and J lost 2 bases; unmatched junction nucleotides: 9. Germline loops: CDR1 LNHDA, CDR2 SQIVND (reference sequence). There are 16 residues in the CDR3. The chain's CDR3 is CASSTGLASPTDTQYF. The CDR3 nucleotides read TGTGCCAGTAGCACGGGACTAGCCTCCCCCACAGATACGCAGTATTTT.

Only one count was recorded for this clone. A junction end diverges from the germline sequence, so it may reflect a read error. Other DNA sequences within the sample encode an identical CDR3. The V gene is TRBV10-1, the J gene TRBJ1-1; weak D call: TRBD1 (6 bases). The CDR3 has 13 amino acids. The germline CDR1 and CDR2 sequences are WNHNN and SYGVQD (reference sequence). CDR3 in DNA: TGTGCCAGCAGCCATGAGGGGGAGGTTGAAGCTTTCTTT. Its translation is CASSHEGEVEAFF.